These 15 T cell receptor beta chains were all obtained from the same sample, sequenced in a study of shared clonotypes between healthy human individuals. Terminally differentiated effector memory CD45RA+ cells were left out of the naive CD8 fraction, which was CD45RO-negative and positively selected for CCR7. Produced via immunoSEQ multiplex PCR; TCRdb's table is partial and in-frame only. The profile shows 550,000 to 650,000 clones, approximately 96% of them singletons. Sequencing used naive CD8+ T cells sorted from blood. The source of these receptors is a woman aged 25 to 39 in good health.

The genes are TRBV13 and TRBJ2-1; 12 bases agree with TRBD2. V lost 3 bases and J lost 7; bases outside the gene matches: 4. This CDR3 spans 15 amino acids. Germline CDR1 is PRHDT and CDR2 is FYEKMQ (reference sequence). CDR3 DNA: TGTGCCAGCAGCTTCGGGCTAGCGGGAGGGAATGAGCAGTTCTTC. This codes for CASSFGLAGGNEQFF.

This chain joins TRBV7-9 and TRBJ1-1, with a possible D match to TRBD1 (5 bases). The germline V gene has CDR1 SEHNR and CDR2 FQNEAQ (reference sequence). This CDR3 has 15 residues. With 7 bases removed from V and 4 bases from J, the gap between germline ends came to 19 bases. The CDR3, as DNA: TGTGCCAGCACCTGGGGGACCGAGAGGGGCACTGAAGCTTTCTTT. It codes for CASTWGTERGTEAFF. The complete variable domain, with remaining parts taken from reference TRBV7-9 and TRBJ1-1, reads DTGVSQNPRHKITKRGQNVTFRCDPISEHNRLYWYRQTLGQGPEFLTYFQNEAQLEKSRLLSDRFSAERPKGSFSTLEIQRTEQGDSAMYLCASTWGTERGTEAFFGQGTRLTVV.

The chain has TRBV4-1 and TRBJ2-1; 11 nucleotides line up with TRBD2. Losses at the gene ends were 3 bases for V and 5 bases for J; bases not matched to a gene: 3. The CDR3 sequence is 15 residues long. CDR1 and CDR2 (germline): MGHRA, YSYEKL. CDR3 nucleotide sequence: TGCGCCAGCAGCCATAGCGGGAGGGCCGACAATGAGCAGTTCTTC. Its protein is CASSHSGRADNEQFF.

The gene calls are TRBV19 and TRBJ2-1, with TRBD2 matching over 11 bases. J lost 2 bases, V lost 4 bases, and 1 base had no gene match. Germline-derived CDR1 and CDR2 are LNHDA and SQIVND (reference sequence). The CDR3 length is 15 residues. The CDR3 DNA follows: TGTGCCAGTAGTAGGGGACTAGCGGCCTACAATGAGCAGTTCTTC. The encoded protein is CASSRGLAAYNEQFF.

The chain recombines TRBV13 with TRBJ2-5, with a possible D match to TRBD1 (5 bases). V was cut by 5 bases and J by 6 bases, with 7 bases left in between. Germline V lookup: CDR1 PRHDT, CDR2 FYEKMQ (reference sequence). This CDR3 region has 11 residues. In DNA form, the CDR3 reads TGTGCCAGCAGCGACAGTAAGACCCAGTACTTC. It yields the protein CASSDSKTQYF.

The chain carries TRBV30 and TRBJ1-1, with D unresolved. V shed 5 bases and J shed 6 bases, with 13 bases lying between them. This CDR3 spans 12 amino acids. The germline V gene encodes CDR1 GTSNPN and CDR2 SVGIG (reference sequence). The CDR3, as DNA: TGTGCCTGGCGGACCGCGGAAGCTGAAGCTTTCTTT. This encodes CAWRTAEAEAFF.

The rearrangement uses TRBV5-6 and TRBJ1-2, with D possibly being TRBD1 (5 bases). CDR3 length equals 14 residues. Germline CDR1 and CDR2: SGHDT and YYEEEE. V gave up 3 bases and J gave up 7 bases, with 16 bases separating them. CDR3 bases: TGTGCCAGCAGCTGGCAGGGAGGTGGGGGTGGCTACACCTTC. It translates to CASSWQGGGGGYTF. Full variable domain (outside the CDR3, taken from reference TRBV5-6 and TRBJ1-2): DAGVTQSPTHLIKTRGQQVTLRCSPKSGHDTVSWYQQALGQGPQFIFQYYEEEERQRGNFPDRFSGHQFPNYSSELNVNALLLGDSALYLCASSWQGGGGGYTFGSGTRLTVV.

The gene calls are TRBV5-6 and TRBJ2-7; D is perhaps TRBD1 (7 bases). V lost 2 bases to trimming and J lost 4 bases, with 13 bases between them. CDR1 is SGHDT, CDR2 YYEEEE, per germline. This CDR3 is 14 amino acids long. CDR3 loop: CASSLSGGSYEQYF. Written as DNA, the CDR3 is TGTGCCAGCAGCTTATCAGGGGGGAGTTACGAGCAGTACTTC.

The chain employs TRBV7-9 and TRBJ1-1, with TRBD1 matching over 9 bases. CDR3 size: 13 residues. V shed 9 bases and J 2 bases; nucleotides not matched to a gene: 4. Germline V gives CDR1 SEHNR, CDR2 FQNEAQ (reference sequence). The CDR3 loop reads CARETGGNTEAFF. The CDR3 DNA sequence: TGTGCCAGGGAAACAGGGGGCAACACTGAAGCTTTCTTT.

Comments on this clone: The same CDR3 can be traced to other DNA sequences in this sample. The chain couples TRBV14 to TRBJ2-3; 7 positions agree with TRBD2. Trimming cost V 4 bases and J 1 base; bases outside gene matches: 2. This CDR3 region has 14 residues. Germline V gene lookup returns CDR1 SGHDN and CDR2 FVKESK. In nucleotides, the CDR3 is TGTGCCAGCAGCCGGGAGGGAGGCACAGATACGCAGTATTTT. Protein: CASSREGGTDTQYF.

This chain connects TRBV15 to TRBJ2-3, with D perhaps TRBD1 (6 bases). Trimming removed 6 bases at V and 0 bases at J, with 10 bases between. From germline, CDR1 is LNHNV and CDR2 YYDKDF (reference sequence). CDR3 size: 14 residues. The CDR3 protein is CATSRQESTDTQYF. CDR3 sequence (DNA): TGTGCCACCAGTAGACAGGAGAGCACAGATACGCAGTATTTT. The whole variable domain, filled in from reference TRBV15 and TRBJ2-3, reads DAMVIQNPRYQVTQFGKPVTLSCSQTLNHNVMYWYQQKSSQAPKLLFHYYDKDFNNEADTPDNFQSRRPNTSFCFLDIRSPGLGDTAMYLCATSRQESTDTQYFGPGTRLTVL.

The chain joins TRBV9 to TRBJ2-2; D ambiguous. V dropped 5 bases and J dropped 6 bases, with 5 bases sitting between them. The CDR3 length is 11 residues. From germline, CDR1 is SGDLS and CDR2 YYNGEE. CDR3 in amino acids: CASRDPGELFF. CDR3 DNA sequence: TGTGCCAGCAGGGATCCCGGGGAGCTGTTTTTT.

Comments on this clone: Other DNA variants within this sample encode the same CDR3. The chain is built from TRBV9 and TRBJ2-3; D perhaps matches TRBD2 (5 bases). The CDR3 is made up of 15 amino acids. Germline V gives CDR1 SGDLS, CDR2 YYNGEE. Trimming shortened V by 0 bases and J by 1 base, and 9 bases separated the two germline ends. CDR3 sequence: CASSVEGRGTDTQYF. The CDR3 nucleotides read TGTGCCAGCAGCGTAGAAGGGCGGGGCACAGATACGCAGTATTTT. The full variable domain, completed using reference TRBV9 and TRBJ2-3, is DSGVTQTPKHLITATGQRVTLRCSPRSGDLSVYWYQQSLDQGLQFLIQYYNGEERAKGNILERFSAQQFPDLHSELNLSSLELGDSALYFCASSVEGRGTDTQYFGPGTRLTVL.

The CDR3 loop is CASSPLGQGHNEQFF. CDR3 DNA sequence: TGTGCCAGCAGCCCCCTGGGACAGGGACACAATGAGCAGTTCTTC. The rearrangement uses TRBV27 and TRBJ2-1, with 9 nucleotides matching TRBD1. J gave up 5 bases and V 6 bases, and 8 bases lay outside the gene matches. The CDR3 is 15 residues long. Germline-derived CDR1 and CDR2 are MNHEY and SMNVEV (reference sequence).

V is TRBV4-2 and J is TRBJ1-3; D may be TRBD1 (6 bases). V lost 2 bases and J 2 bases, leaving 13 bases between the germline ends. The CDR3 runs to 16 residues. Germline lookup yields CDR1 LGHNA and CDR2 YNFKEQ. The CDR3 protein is CASSQIEGGPGNTIYF. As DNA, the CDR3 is TGTGCCAGCAGCCAAATAGAGGGGGGGCCTGGAAACACCATATATTTT.